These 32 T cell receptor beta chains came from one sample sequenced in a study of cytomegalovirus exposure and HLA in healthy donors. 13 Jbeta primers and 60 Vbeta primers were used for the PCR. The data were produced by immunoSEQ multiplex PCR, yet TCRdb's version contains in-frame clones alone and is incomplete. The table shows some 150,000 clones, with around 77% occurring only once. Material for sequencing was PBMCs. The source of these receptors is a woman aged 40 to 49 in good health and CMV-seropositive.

The DNA of the CDR3 is TGTGCCAGCAGCTTGAAGGCGGGGGCAGATACGCAGTATTTT. Amino acids: CASSLKAGADTQYF. The chain couples TRBV5-6 to TRBJ2-3, with 7 nucleotides matching TRBD2. The CDR3 length is 14 residues. J gave up 4 bases and V 1 base, and 3 bases lay outside the gene matches. The germline gives CDR1 SGHDT, CDR2 YYEEEE.

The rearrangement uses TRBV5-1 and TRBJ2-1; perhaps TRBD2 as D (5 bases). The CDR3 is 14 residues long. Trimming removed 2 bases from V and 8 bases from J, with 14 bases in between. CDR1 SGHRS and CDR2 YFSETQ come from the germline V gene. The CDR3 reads CASSFGSGVHEQFF. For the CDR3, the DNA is TGCGCCAGCAGCTTCGGGTCCGGGGTTCATGAGCAGTTCTTC.

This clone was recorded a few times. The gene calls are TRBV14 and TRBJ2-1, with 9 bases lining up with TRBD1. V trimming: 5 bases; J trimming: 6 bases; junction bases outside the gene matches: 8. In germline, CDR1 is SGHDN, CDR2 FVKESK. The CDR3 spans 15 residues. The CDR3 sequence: CASSEGQGGGNEQFF. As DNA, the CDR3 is TGTGCCAGCAGCGAGGGACAGGGTGGGGGCAATGAGCAGTTCTTC.

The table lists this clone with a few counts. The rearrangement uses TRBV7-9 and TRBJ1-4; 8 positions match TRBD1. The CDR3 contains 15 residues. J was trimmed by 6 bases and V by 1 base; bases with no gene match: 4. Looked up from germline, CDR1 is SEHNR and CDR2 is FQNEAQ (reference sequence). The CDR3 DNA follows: TGTGCCAGCAGCTTAGTCCCAGGGGGCGATGAAAAACTGTTTTTT. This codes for CASSLVPGGDEKLFF.

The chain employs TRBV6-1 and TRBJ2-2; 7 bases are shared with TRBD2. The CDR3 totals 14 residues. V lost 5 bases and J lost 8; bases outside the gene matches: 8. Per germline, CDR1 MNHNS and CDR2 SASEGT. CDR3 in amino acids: CASSPGLGTGELFF. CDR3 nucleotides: TGTGCCAGCAGTCCCGGACTAGGAACGGGGGAGCTGTTTTTT.

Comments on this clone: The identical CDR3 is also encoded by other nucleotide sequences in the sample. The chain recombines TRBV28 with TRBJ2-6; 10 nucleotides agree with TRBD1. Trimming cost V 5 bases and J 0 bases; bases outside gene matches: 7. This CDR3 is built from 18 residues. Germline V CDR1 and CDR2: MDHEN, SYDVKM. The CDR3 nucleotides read TGTGCCAGCAGTCCAGGACAGGGGGAACTCTCTGGGGCCAACGTCCTGACTTTC. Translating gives CASSPGQGELSGANVLTF.

Written as DNA, the CDR3 is TGTGCCACCAGCAGGGGGACAGTTAACACTGAAGCTTTCTTT. Its protein is CATSRGTVNTEAFF. This sequence joins TRBV15 and TRBJ1-1; 7 bases fit TRBD1. The CDR3 is made up of 14 amino acids. J was trimmed by 2 bases and V by 3 bases; bases with no gene match: 3. Germline lookup yields CDR1 LNHNV and CDR2 YYDKDF (reference sequence).

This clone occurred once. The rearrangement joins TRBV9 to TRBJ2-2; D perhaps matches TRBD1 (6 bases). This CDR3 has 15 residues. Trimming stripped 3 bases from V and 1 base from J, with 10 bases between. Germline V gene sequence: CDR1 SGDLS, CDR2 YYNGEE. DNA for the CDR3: TGTGCCAGCAGCGCGGGGACAAGGAACACCGGGGAGCTGTTTTTT. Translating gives CASSAGTRNTGELFF. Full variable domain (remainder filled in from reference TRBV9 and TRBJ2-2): DSGVTQTPKHLITATGQRVTLRCSPRSGDLSVYWYQQSLDQGLQFLIQYYNGEERAKGNILERFSAQQFPDLHSELNLSSLELGDSALYFCASSAGTRNTGELFFGEGSRLTVL.

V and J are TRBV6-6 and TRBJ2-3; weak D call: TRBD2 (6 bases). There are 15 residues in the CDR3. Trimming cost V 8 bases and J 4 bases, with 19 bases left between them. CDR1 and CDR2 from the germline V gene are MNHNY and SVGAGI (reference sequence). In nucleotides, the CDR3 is TGTGCCAGCGCCGCGGGACGTCGGTTCTCAGATACGCAGTATTTT. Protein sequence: CASAAGRRFSDTQYF.

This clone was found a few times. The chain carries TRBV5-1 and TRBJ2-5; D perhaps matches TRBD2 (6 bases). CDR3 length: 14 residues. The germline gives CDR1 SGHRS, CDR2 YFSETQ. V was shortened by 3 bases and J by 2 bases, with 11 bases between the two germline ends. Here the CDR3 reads CASSWGRIQETQYF. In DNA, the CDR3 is TGCGCCAGCAGCTGGGGGAGGATACAAGAGACCCAGTACTTC. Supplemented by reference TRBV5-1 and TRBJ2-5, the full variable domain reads KAGVTQTPRYLIKTRGQQVTLSCSPISGHRSVSWYQQTPGQGLQFLFEYFSETQRNKGNFPGRFSGRQFSNSRSEMNVSTLELGDSALYLCASSWGRIQETQYFGPGTRLLVL.

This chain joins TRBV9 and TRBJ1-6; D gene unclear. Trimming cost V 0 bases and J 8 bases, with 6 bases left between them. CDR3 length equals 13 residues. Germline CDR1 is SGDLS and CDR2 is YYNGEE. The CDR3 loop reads CASSVDSYSPLHF. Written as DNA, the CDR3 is TGTGCCAGCAGCGTAGACAGCTATTCACCCCTCCACTTT.

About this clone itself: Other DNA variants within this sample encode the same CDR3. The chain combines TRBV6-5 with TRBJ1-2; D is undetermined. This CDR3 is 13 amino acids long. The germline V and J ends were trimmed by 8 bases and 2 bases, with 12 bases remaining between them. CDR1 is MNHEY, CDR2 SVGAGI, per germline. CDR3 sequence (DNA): TGTGCCAGCCGAGCTCCGGGAAACTATGGCTACACCTTC. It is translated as CASRAPGNYGYTF.

The CDR3 protein is CASSLMLAGVETQYF. Here the CDR3 DNA reads TGTGCCAGCAGCTTGATGCTAGCGGGGGTGGAGACCCAGTACTTC. The chain carries TRBV7-6 and TRBJ2-5; 10 positions agree with TRBD2. In germline, CDR1 is SGHVS, CDR2 FNYEAQ. J was trimmed by 5 bases and V by 3 bases; bases with no gene match: 6. The CDR3 length is 15 residues.

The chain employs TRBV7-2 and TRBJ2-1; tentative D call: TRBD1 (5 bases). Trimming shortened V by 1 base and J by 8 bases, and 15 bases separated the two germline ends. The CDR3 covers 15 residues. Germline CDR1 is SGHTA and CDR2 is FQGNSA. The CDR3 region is CASSLVGRVGDEQFF. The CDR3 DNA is TGTGCCAGCAGCTTAGTTGGCAGGGTGGGCGATGAGCAGTTCTTC.

The CDR3: CASTYGQGPYEQYF. DNA of the CDR3: TGTGCCAGCACATACGGACAGGGCCCCTACGAGCAGTACTTC. The chain joins TRBV7-9 to TRBJ2-7, with 8 bases identical to TRBD1. The CDR3 sequence is 14 residues long. CDR1 SEHNR and CDR2 FQNEAQ come from the germline V gene (reference sequence). V dropped 7 bases and J dropped 2; count of bases not matched to a gene: 7.

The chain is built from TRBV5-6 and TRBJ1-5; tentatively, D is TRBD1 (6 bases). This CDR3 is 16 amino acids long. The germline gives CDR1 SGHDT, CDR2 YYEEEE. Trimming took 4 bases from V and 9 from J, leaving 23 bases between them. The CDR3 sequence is CASSLGISTGNLPQHF. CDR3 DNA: TGTGCCAGCAGCCTAGGAATTTCGACAGGTAACTTGCCCCAGCATTTT.

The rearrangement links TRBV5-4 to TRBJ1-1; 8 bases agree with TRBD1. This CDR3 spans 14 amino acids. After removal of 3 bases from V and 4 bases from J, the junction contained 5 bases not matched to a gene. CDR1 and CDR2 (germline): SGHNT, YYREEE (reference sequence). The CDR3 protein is CASSYEQGVTEAFF. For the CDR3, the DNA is TGTGCCAGCAGCTACGAACAGGGGGTCACTGAAGCTTTCTTT.

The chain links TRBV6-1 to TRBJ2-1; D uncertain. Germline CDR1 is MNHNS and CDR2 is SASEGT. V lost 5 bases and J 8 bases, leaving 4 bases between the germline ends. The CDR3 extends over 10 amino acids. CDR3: CASSRDEQFF. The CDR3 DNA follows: TGTGCCAGCAGTAGAGATGAGCAGTTCTTC.

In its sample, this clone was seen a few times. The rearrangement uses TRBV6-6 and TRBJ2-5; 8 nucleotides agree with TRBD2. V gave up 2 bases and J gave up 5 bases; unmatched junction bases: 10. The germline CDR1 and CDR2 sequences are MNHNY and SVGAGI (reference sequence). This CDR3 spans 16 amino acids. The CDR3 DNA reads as TGTGCCAGCAGTTACCAAATAGGGACTAGTCGCGAGACCCAGTACTTC. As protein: CASSYQIGTSRETQYF.

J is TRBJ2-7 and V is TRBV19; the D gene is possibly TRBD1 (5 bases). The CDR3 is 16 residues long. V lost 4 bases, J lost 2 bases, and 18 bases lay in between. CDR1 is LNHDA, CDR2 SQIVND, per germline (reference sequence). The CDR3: CASSTLWAGLPYEQYF. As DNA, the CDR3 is TGTGCCAGTAGTACCCTGTGGGCAGGGCTGCCCTACGAGCAGTACTTC.

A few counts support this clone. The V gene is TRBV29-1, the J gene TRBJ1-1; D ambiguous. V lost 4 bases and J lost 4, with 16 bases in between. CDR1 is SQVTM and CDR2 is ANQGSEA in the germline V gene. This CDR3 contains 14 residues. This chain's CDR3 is CSVVQQWLGTEAFF. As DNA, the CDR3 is TGCAGCGTTGTGCAACAGTGGCTGGGCACTGAAGCTTTCTTT.

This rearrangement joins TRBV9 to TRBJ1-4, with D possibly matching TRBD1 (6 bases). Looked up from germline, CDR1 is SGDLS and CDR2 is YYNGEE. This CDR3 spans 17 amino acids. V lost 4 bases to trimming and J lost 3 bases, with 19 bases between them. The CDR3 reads CASSPRRQVPPNEKLFF. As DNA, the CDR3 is TGTGCCAGCAGCCCCCGGAGACAGGTTCCCCCTAATGAAAAACTGTTTTTT.

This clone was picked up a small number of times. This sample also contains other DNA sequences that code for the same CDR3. CDR3 in amino acids: CAWSVGTGGTDTQYF. The CDR3 coding sequence is TGTGCCTGGAGTGTCGGGACAGGGGGCACAGATACGCAGTATTTT. The J gene is TRBJ2-3, the V gene TRBV30; 10 bases are a match to TRBD1. Per germline, CDR1 GTSNPN and CDR2 SVGIG (reference sequence). V was pared by 0 bases and J by 1 base, with 1 base of the junction left unmatched. This CDR3 is 15 amino acids long.

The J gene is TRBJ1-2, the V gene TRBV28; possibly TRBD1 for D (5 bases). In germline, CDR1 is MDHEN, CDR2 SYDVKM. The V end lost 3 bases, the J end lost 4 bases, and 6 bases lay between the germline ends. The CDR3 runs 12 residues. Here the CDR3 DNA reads TGTGCCAGCAGTTTCCAGGGCTATGGCTACACCTTC. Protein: CASSFQGYGYTF.

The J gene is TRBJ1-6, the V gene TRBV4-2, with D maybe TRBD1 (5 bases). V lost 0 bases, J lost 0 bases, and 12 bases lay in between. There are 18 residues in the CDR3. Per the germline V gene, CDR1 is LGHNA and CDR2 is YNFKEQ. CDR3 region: CASSQEDTLSSYNSPLHF. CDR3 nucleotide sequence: TGTGCCAGCAGCCAAGAGGACACCCTGAGCTCCTATAATTCACCCCTCCACTTT.

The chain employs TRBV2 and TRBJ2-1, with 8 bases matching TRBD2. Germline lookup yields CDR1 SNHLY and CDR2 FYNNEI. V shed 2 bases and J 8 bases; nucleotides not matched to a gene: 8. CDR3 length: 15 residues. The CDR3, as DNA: TGTGCCAGCAGTGAAACGGGAGCGGGGGAAGATGAGCAGTTCTTC. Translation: CASSETGAGEDEQFF.

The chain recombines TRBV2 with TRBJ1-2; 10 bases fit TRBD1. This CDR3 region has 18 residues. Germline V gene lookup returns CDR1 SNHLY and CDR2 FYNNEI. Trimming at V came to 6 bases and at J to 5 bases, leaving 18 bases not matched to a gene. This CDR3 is CASSATTLGTGDTYGYTF. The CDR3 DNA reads TGTGCCAGCAGCGCGACAACCCTCGGGACAGGGGATACTTATGGCTACACCTTC.

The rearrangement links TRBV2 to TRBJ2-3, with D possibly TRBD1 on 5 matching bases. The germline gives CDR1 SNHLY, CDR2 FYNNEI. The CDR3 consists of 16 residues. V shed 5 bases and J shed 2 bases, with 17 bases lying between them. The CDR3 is CASSSSGPFSTDTQYF. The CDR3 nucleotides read TGTGCCAGCAGTTCTTCAGGGCCCTTCTCCACAGATACGCAGTATTTT.

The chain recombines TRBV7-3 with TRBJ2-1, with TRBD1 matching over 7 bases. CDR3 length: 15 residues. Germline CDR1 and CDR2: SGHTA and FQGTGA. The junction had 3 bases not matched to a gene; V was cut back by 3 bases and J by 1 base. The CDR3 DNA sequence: TGTGCCAGCAGCTTTTCAGGGGGTTCCTACAATGAGCAGTTCTTC. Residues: CASSFSGGSYNEQFF.

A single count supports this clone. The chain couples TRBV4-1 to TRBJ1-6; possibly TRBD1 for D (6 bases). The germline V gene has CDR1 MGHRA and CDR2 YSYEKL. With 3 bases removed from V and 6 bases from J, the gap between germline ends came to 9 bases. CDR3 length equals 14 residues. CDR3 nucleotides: TGCGCCAGCAGCCAGGACAGACCTAATTCACCCCTCCACTTT. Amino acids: CASSQDRPNSPLHF.

This CDR3 reads CASSVQGTYNEQFF. In nucleotides, the CDR3 is TGTGCCAGCAGTGTCCAGGGGACCTACAATGAGCAGTTCTTC. V gene TRBV2 combines with J gene TRBJ2-1; tentative D call: TRBD1 (6 bases). The germline CDR1 and CDR2 sequences are SNHLY and FYNNEI. CDR3 length: 14 amino acids. V lost 4 bases, J lost 2 bases, and 9 bases lay in between.

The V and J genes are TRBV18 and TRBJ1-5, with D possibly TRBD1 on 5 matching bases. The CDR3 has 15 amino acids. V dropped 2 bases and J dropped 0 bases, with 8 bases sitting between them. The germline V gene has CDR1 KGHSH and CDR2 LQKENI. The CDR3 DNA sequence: TGTGCCAGCTCACCATACGGGGGTAGCAATCAGCCCCAGCATTTT. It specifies CASSPYGGSNQPQHF.